This TCR beta chain came from a study of blood T cell repertoires in COVID-19. Study-wide background: The analysed material was cDNA or gDNA that came from T cells, B-cell-depleted T cells, or PBMCs.

Assay used: immunoSEQ multiplex PCR; TCRdb lists only in-frame clones, some missing. Of about 410,000 clones in the sample, over 75% were seen once. The CDR3 length is 16 residues. One Seattle source followed patients from active infection through their disease course. The sequenced sample consisted of peripheral blood. The source is a woman in her thirties or forties with COVID-19, enrolled during active disease. The genes are TRBV21-1 and TRBJ1-1. TRBV21-1 is listed as a pseudogene. This chain's CDR3 is CASSKWVGREHTEAFF. CDR3 bases: TGTGCCAGCAGCAAGTGGGTGGGGAGGGAGCACACTGAAGCTTTCTTT.